Following are 5 T cell receptor beta chains from one sample sequenced in a study of cytomegalovirus exposure and HLA in healthy donors. This PCR relied on a set of 60 Vbeta primers and 13 Jbeta primers. Repertoires were generated with immunoSEQ multiplex PCR, while TCRdb's copy carries only in-frame clones and drops some. The sample spans roughly 110,000 clones; the ten largest clones claim approximately 3.7%. Sequences were obtained from PBMCs. The origin of the receptors is a man younger than 45 in good health and CMV-seronegative.

The chain is built from TRBV5-1 and TRBJ1-2, with D hard to call. The germline gives CDR1 SGHRS, CDR2 YFSETQ. This CDR3 region has 12 residues. Between the trimmed V and J ends, which lost 4 bases and 4 bases, there was a span of 8 bases. CDR3 nucleotide sequence: TGCGCCAGCAGCCCCACGGGCTATGGCTACACCTTC. It encodes CASSPTGYGYTF.

The rearrangement uses TRBV5-1 and TRBJ1-4; D is ambiguous. V was pared by 5 bases and J by 1 base, with 9 bases between. The CDR3 consists of 14 residues. The germline CDR1 and CDR2 sequences are SGHRS and YFSETQ. CDR3 amino acids: CASRYSGTNEKLFF. CDR3 bases: TGCGCCAGCAGATATTCCGGAACTAATGAAAAACTGTTTTTT.

The V call is TRBV11-2, the J call TRBJ2-1; weak D call: TRBD2 (5 bases). The length of the CDR3 is 11 residues. Trimming removed 1 base at V and 10 bases at J, with 5 bases between. Germline loops: CDR1 SGHAT, CDR2 FQNNGV. CDR3 region: CASSLGGEQFF. CDR3 nucleotide sequence: TGTGCCAGCAGCTTAGGAGGGGAGCAGTTCTTC. Filled out from reference TRBV11-2 and TRBJ2-1, the complete variable domain reads EAGVAQSPRYKIIEKRQSVAFWCNPISGHATLYWYQQILGQGPKLLIQFQNNGVVDDSQLPKDRFSAERLKGVDSTLKIQPAKLEDSAVYLCASSLGGEQFFGPGTRLTVL.

V is TRBV2 and J is TRBJ1-1, with 8 bases lining up with TRBD1. V shed 4 bases and J 3 bases; nucleotides not matched to a gene: 7. The CDR3 loop spans 15 amino acids. The germline V gene encodes CDR1 SNHLY and CDR2 FYNNEI. The CDR3 nucleotides are TGTGCCAGCAGTGCGCGACAGGGGAGCTACACTGAAGCTTTCTTT. It codes for CASSARQGSYTEAFF.

DNA for the CDR3: TGTGCCAGCTCACAAGAACATGGGGCCAACGTCCTGACTTTC. Amino acid sequence: CASSQEHGANVLTF. The chain recombines TRBV18 with TRBJ2-6; D ambiguous. The CDR3 is made up of 14 amino acids. V was clipped by 4 bases and J by 3 bases, with 7 bases between them. The germline gives CDR1 KGHSH, CDR2 LQKENI.